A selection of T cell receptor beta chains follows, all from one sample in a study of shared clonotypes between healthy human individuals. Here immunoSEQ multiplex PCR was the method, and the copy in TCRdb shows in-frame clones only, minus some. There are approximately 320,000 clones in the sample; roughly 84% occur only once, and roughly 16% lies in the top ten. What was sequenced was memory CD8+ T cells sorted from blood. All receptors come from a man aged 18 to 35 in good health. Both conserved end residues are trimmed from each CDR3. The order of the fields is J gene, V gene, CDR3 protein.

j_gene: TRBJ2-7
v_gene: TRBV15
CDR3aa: ATSRESYSYEQY

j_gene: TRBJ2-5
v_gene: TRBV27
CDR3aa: ASSFRGLAGGQETQY

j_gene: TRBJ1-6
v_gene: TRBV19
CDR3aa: ATTQGGSSYNSPLH

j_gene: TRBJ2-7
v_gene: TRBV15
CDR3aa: ATSRRGDPYEQY

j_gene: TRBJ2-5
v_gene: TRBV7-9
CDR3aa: ASSLASAGQETQY

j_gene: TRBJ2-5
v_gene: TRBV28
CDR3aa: ASSSLDETQY

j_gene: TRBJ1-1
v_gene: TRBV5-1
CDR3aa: ASSLGGQLEAF

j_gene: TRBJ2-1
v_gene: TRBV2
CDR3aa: ASSVGLAGYNEQF

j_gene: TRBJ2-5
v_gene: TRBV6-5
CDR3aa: ASSYSGGETQY

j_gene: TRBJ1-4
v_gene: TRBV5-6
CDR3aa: ASSLAESENEKLF

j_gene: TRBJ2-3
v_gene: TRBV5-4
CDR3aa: ASSLGSKGLYGEY

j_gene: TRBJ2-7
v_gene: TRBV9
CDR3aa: ASSAKGGSEQY

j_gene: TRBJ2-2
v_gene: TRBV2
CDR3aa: ASMRVSSIGELF

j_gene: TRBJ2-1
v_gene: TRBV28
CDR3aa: ASSFGTSGAEQF

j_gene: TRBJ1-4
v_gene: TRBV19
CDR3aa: ASSIGTAGEKLF

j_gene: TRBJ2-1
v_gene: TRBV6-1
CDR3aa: ASSEGGLIYNEQF

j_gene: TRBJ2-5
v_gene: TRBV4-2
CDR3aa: ASTGGAGETQY

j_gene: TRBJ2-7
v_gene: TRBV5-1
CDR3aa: ASSLPTGSSYEQY

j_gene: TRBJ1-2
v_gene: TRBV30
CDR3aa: AGEGGWVDGYT

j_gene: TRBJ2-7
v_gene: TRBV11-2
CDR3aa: ASSLPGTGLYEQY

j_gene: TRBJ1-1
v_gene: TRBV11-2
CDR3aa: ASRLGGTEAF

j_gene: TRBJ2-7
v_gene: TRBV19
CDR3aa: ASSEVAYEQY

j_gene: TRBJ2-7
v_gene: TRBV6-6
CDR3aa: ASSLTGTGGYEQY

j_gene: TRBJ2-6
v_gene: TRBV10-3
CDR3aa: AISVEGSGANVLT

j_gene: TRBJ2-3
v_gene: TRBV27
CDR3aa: ASSYGDLHTQY

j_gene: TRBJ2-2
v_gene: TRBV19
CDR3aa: ASSTTGGFYTGELF

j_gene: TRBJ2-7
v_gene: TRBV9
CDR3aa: ASSVGGAAYEQY

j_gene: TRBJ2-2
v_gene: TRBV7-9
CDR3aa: ASIMGRTGELF

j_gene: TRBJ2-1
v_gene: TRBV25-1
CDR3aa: ASKAGAGGQYNEQF

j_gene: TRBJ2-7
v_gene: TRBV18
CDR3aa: ASSPGDYLDEQY

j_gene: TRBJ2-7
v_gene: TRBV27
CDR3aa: ASSLGGTDLPPSAYEQY

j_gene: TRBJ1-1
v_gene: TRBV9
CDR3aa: ASSAADVYGDEAF

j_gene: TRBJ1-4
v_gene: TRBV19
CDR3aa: ASRLGTAQLF

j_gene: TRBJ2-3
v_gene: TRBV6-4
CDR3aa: ASSDLGTDTQY

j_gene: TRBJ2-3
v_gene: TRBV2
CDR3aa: ASTSGATFTDTQY

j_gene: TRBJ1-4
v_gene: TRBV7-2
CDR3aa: ASSLLAGGEKLF

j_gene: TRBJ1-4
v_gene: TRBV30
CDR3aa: ALPGEANEKLF

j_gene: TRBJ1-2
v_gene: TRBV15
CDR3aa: ATSRDGTGTRNGYT

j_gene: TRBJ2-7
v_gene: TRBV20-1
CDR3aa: SAPAPYEQY

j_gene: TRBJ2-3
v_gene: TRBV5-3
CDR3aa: ARSQGTSGDSGDTQY

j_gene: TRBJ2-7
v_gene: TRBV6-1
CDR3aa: ASRPPGQGYEQY

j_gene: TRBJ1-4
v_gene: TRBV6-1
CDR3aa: ASNRDRRNEKLF

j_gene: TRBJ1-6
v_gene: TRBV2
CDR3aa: ASGLGNSPLH

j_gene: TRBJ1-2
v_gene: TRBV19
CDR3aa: ASSGDSSPFGYT

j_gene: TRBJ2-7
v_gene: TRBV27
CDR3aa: ASSAGQGIVYEQY

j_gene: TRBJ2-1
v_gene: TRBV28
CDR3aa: ASSSFAGNEQF